The 8 T cell receptor beta chains presented below share a single source sample, sequenced in a study of shared T cell receptors in the human thymus. The protocol was immunoSEQ multiplex PCR, while the TCRdb copy is restricted to in-frame clones and leaves out a portion. The sample lists 630,000 or so clones; 70% to 90% were seen once. These data were also filed under a second study, of human thymus T cells.

The sequenced sample was thymocytes. These receptors were obtained from a boy in the first two years of life with a congenital heart defect.

The J gene is TRBJ2-5, the V gene TRBV10-2; perhaps TRBD1 as D (5 bases). V shed 6 bases and J shed 4 bases, with 9 bases lying between them. CDR1 and CDR2 (germline): WSHSY, SAAADI. The length of the CDR3 is 12 residues. CDR3 bases: TGCGCCAGCAGGGGGCTCGGAGAGACCCAGTACTTC. It is translated as CASRGLGETQYF.

This chain links TRBV7-9 with TRBJ2-7; 11 bases fit TRBD2. CDR1 is SEHNR, CDR2 FQNEAQ, per germline (reference sequence). The V and J ends lost 4 bases and 7 bases, in that order; junction bases with no gene match: 15. The CDR3 extends over 17 amino acids. The DNA for the CDR3 is TGTGCCAGCAGCTCTAAGGATACTAGCGGGAGTGTAAATGAGCAGTACTTC. This sequence encodes CASSSKDTSGSVNEQYF. Based on the CDR3 plus reference TRBV7-9 and TRBJ2-7, the full variable domain is DTGVSQNPRHKITKRGQNVTFRCDPISEHNRLYWYRQTLGQGPEFLTYFQNEAQLEKSRLLSDRFSAERPKGSFSTLEIQRTEQGDSAMYLCASSSKDTSGSVNEQYFGPGTRLTVT.

The chain couples TRBV6-1 to TRBJ2-1; 7 bases line up with TRBD2. Germline CDR1 MNHNS, CDR2 SASEGT. Trimming cost V 6 bases and J 2 bases; bases outside gene matches: 7. The CDR3 runs to 15 residues. CDR3 protein: CASRGGVRAYNEQFF. CDR3 DNA sequence: TGTGCCAGCAGGGGGGGGGTCAGGGCCTACAATGAGCAGTTCTTC.

The gene calls are TRBV27 and TRBJ1-2; 7 bases match TRBD1. V trimming: 3 bases; J trimming: 0 bases; junction bases outside the gene matches: 4. Germline assignment: CDR1 MNHEY and CDR2 SMNVEV (reference sequence). The CDR3 covers 15 residues. CDR3 region: CASSLRGPANYGYTF. The CDR3 DNA sequence: TGTGCCAGCAGTTTGAGGGGGCCGGCTAACTATGGCTACACCTTC.

This clone has more than one count but fewer than ten. V is TRBV5-1 and J is TRBJ2-2; 11 bases agree with TRBD2. The CDR3 runs 16 residues. The V gene's germline CDR1 is SGHRS and CDR2 YFSETQ. The J segment lost 6 bases and the V segment lost 1 base, leaving 5 bases of the junction unmatched. Here the CDR3 reads CASSLTSGSIPGELFF. The CDR3 DNA is TGCGCCAGCAGCTTGACTAGCGGGAGTATCCCCGGGGAGCTGTTTTTT.

The J gene is TRBJ2-3, the V gene TRBV28, with TRBD2 identical over 8 bases. Germline CDR1 reads MDHEN; CDR2 reads SYDVKM. J gave up 2 bases and V 6 bases, and 7 bases lay outside the gene matches. The CDR3 totals 15 residues. CDR3 coding DNA: TGTGCCAGCAGCCCAAGCGGGAGCTACACAGATACGCAGTATTTT. As protein: CASSPSGSYTDTQYF.

The chain couples TRBV29-1 to TRBJ2-1; 8 nucleotides line up with TRBD2. Looked up from germline, CDR1 is SQVTM and CDR2 is ANQGSEA. J was trimmed by 3 bases and V by 5 bases; bases with no gene match: 15. The CDR3 has 17 residues. CDR3 DNA: TGCAGCGTTCGCCGGATCCGGGAGGGTCGATTCTACAATGAGCAGTTCTTC. Protein sequence: CSVRRIREGRFYNEQFF.

The chain has TRBV5-1 and TRBJ1-1; D gene uncertain. Germline values: CDR1 SGHRS, CDR2 YFSETQ. The CDR3 runs 16 residues. Trimming pared 2 bases from V and 9 bases from J, leaving 23 bases between. CDR3 amino acids: CASSLSYYSDTIQAFF. CDR3 sequence (DNA): TGCGCCAGCAGCTTATCATATTACAGTGACACAATCCAAGCTTTCTTT.